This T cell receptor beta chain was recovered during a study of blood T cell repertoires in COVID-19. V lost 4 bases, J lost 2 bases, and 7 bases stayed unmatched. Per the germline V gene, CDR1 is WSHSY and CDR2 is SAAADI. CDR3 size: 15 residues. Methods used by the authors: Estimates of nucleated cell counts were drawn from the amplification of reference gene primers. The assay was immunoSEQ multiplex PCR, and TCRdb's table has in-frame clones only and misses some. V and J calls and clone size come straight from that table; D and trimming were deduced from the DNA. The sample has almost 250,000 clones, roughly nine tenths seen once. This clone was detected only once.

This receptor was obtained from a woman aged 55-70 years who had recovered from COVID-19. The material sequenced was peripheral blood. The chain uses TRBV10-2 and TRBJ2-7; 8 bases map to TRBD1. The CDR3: CASSARTGYTYEQYF. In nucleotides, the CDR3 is TGCGCCAGCAGTGCTAGGACAGGGTATACCTACGAGCAGTACTTC.